The text below deals with one TCR beta chain. No antigen is known for it. No base quality information exists; no much larger clone differs at one position. One collaborating source in Seattle enrolled patients while the patients were actively infected and followed the patients over time throughout the course of disease. Whole blood was collected in K2EDTA tubes by collaborating institutions according to the institutions' own protocols. For TCRbeta analysis, collaborators shipped samples as frozen whole blood, isolated PBMCs, or DNA extracted from either of those sample types. The data were obtained in a study of blood T cell repertoires in COVID-19 (dated by TCRdb to 2018 to 2020). Study-level background: Samples covering the acute and convalescent phases of COVID-19 were provided by collaborators in the United States, Italy and Spain. Where HLA class I and class II types were available, the types were taken from metadata supplied by the sample provider, not from assay-based typing. Nearly every sample came with metadata listing a de-identified subject ID, COVID-19 status, age in years and sex. The repertoires were made available in a free public database intended to serve as a resource for research on the immune response to SARS-CoV-2. The samples were drawn from the first 160 participants of the ongoing ImmuneRACE study and from some 1,300 subjects provided by 6 global collaborators. The dataset comprised deeply sampled blood TCRbeta repertoires from subjects exposed to, actively infected with, or recovered from COVID-19. The prospective study material was composed of cDNA or gDNA derived from T cells, B-cell-depleted T cells, or PBMCs.

V is cut back by 4 bases and J by 6 bases, with 10 bases in the junction unmatched. CDR1 and CDR2 are read off the germline V gene as MNHEY and SVGAGI. Spanning cysteine to phenylalanine, the CDR3 consists of 16 amino acids. Only the CDR3 portion is preserved as DNA: 48 bases, with reading frame beginning at the first base. Paper-wide results and their limitations: The quantity of clinical and demographic metadata differed by source and by participant and was supplied without curation.

TCRbeta CDR3 regions were amplified from genomic DNA by means of the immunoSEQ Assay, a bias-controlled multiplex PCR. Processing in the source paper ran as follows. The number of nucleated cells in each sample was estimated by amplification of reference gene primers within the assay. To quantify the absolute abundance of each unique TCRbeta CDR3 rearrangement, sequence reads were collapsed and filtered. For each sample, productive Simpson clonality was calculated by taking the square root of Simpson's diversity index across productive rearrangements. Sourced from immuneACCESS, this table was stored by TCRdb with only in-frame sequences that have V and J called. A share of the clones is absent; for the studies checked, an unresolved V gene accounts for under half, and the remainder has no known explanation. That table supplies the V and J calls and clone size; D and trimming were determined from the DNA. For this sample there are approximately 150,000 clones; 79% appear just once. The biggest ten clones account for around 8% of the sample.

Rearrangement joined TRBV6-5 to TRBJ1-2; 11 middle bases align to TRBD1. This TCR derives from a woman aged 60-75 years with COVID-19, enrolled during active disease. Sequenced material: peripheral blood. The CDR3 loop reads CASSSGTGGLKDGYTF. The DNA reads TGTGCCAGCAGTTCCGGGACAGGGGGTCTCAAAGATGGCTACACCTTC.